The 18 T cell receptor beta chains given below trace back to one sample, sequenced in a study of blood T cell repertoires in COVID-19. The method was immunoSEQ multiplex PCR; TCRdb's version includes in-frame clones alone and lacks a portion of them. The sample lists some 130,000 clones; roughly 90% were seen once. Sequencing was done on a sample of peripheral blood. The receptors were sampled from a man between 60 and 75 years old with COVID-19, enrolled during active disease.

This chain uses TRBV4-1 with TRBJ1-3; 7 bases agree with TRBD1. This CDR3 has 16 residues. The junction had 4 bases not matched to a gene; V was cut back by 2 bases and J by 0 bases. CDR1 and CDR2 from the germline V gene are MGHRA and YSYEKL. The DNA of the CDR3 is TGCGCCAGCAGCCAACCGGACAGGCTCTCTGGAAACACCATATATTTT. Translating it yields CASSQPDRLSGNTIYF.

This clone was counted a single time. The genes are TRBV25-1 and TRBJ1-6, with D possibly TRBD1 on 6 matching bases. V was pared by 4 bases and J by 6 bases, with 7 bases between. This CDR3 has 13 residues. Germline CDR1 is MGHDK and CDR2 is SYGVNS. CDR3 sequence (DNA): TGTGCCAGCAGTGGGACAGTTAATTCACCCCTCCACTTT. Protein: CASSGTVNSPLHF.

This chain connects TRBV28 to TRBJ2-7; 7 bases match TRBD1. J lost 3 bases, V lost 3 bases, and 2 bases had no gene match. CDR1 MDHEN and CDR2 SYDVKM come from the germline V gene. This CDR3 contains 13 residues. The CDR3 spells CASSLGQYYEQYF. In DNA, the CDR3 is TGTGCCAGCAGTTTGGGACAGTACTACGAGCAGTACTTC.

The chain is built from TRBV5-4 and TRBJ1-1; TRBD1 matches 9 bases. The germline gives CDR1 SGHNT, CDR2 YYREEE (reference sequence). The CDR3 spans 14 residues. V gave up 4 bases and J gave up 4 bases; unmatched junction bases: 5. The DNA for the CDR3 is TGTGCCAGCAGCCCTCGGACAGGGGTCACTGAAGCTTTCTTT. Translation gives CASSPRTGVTEAFF.

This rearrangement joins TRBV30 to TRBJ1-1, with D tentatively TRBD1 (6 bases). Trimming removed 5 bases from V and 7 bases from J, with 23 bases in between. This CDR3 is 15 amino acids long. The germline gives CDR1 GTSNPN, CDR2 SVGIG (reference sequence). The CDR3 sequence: CAWRLDGTPNFEAFF. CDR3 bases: TGTGCCTGGCGGCTCGACGGGACACCTAATTTTGAAGCTTTCTTT. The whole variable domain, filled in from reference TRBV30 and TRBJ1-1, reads SQTIHQWPATLVQPVGSPLSLECTVEGTSNPNLYWYRQAAGRGLQLLFYSVGIGQISSEVPQNLSASRPQDRQFILSSKKLLLSDSGFYLCAWRLDGTPNFEAFFGQGTRLTVV.

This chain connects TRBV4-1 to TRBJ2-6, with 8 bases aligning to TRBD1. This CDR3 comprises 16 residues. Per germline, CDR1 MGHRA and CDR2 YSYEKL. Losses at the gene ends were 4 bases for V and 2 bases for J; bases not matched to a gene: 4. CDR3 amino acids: CASSRDRFAGANVLTF. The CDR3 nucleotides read TGCGCCAGCAGCCGGGACAGGTTCGCTGGGGCCAACGTCCTGACTTTC.

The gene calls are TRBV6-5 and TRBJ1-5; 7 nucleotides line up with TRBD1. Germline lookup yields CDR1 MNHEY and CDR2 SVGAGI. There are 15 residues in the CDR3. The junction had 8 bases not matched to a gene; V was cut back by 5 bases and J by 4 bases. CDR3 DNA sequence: TGTGCCAGCAGTCCAACAGGGGTAAAGAATCAGCCCCAGCATTTT. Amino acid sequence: CASSPTGVKNQPQHF.

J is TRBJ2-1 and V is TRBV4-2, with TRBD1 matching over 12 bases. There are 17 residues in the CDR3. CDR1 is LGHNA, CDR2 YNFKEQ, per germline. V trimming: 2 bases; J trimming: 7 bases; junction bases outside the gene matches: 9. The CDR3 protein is CASSQPSGTGGVNEQFF. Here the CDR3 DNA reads TGTGCCAGCAGCCAACCCTCCGGGACAGGGGGCGTAAATGAGCAGTTCTTC.

The CDR3 loop reads CASSTGLRYGYTF. The CDR3 DNA reads TGTGCCAGCAGCACAGGGTTGCGGTATGGCTACACCTTC. The chain has TRBV27 and TRBJ1-2; TRBD1 might be the D (6 bases). The CDR3 totals 13 residues. V lost 6 bases, J lost 5 bases, and 13 bases lay in between. Germline CDR1 MNHEY, CDR2 SMNVEV (reference sequence).

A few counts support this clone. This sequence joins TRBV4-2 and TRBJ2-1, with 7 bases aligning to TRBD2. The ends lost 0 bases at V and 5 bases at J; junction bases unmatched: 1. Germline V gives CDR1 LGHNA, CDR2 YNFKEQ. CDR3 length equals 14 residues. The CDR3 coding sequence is TGTGCCAGCAGCCAAGAGGGGGGGAACAATGAGCAGTTCTTC. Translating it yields CASSQEGGNNEQFF.

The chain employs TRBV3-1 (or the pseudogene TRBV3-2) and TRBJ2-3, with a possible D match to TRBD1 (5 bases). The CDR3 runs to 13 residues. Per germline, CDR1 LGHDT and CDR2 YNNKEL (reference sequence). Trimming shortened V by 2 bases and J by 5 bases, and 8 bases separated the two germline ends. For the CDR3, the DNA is TGTGCCAGCAGCCAAAATAGGGGAGATACGCAGTATTTT. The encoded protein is CASSQNRGDTQYF.

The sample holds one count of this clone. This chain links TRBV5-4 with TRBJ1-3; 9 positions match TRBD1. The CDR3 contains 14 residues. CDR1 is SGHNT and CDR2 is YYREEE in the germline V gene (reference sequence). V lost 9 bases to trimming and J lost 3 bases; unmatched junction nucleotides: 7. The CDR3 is CATGQGSLGNTIYF. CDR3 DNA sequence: TGTGCCACCGGACAGGGGTCTCTTGGAAACACCATATATTTT.

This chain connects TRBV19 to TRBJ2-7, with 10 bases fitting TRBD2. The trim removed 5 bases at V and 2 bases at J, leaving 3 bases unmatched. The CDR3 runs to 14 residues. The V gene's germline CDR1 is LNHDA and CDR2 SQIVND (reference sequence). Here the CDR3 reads CASSPSGRPYEQYF. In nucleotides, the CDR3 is TGTGCCAGTAGTCCTAGCGGGAGACCCTACGAGCAGTACTTC.

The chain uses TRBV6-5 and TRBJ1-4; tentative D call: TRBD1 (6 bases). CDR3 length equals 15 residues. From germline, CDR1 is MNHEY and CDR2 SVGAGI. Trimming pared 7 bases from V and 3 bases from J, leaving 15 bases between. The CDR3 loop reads CASTPRRTANEKLFF. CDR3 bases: TGTGCCAGCACCCCCCGGAGGACAGCTAATGAAAAACTGTTTTTT.

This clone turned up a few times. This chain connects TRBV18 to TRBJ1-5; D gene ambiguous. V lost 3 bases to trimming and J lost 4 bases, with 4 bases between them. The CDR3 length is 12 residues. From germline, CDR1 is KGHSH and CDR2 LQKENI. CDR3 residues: CASSPPNQPQHF. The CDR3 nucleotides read TGTGCCAGCTCACCCCCTAATCAGCCCCAGCATTTT.

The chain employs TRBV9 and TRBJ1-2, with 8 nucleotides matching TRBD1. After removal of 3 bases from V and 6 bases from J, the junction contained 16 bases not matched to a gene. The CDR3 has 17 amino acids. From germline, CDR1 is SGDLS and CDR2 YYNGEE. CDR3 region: CASSERPLAGGRDGYTF. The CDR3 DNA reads TGTGCCAGCAGCGAGCGTCCCCTTGCAGGGGGCAGGGATGGCTACACCTTC.

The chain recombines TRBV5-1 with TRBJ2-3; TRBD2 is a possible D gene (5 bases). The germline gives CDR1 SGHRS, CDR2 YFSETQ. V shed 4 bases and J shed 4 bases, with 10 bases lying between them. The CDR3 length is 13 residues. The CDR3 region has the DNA TGCGCCAGCAGCCCCGAGGGCGCAGATACGCAGTATTTT. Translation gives CASSPEGADTQYF.

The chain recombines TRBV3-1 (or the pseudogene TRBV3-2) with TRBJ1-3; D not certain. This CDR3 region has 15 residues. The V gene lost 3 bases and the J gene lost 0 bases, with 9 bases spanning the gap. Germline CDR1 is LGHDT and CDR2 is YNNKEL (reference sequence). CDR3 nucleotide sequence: TGTGCCAGCAGCCATGGACTCAACTCTGGAAACACCATATATTTT. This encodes CASSHGLNSGNTIYF.